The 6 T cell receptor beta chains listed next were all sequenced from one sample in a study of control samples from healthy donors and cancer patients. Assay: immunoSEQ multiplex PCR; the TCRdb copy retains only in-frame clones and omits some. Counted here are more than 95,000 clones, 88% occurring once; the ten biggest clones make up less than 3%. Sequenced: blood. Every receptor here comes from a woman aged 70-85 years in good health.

Here the CDR3 DNA reads TGCGCCAGCAGCCAGGCCTCCTGGGGCGAAAATCAGCCCCAGCATTTT. Its protein product is CASSQASWGENQPQHF. The chain couples TRBV4-1 to TRBJ1-5, with D tentatively TRBD1 (5 bases). Trimming shortened V by 3 bases and J by 4 bases, and 16 bases separated the two germline ends. This CDR3 has 16 residues. The V gene's germline CDR1 is MGHRA and CDR2 YSYEKL.

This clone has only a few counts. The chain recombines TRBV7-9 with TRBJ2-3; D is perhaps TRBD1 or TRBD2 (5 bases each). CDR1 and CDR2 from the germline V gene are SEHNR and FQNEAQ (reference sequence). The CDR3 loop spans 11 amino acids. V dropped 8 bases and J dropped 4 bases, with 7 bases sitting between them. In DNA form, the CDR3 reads TGTGCCAGCGGGACCGCAGATACGCAGTATTTT. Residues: CASGTADTQYF.

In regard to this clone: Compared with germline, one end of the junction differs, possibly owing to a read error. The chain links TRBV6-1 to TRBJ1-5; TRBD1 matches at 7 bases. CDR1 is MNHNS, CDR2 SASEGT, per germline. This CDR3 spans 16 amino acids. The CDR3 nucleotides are TGTGCCAGCAGCGAAGGGAGGGGGCAGGGCAATCAGCCCCAGCATTTT. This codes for CASSEGRGQGNQPQHF.

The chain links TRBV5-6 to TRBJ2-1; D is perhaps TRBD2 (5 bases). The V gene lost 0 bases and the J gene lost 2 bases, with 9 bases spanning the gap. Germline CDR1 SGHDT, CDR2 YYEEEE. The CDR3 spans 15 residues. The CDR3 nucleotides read TGTGCCAGCAGCTTGGTAGCGAGAACCTACAATGAGCAGTTCTTC. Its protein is CASSLVARTYNEQFF.

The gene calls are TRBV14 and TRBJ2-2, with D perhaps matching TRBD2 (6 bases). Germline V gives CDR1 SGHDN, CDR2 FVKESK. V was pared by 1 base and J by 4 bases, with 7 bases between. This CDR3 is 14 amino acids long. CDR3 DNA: TGTGCCAGCAGCCAAGGCGGGGCCACCGGGGAGCTGTTTTTT. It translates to CASSQGGATGELFF.

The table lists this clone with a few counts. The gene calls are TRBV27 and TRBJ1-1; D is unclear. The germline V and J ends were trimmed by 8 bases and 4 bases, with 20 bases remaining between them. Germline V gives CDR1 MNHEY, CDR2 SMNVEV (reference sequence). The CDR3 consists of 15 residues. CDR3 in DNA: TGTGCCAGCGGGAAGCCGGGAGGTAGTAGCACTGAAGCTTTCTTT. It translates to CASGKPGGSSTEAFF.